This T cell receptor (beta chain) is drawn from a study of OX40 agonist ivuxolimab in advanced cancers. Study findings and constraints: Partial responders treated at 0.1-3.0 mg/kg exhibited clonal expansion among the lowest measured.

Remarks on this clone: The target antigen is unknown.

The assay was immunoSEQ multiplex PCR, and TCRdb's table has in-frame clones only and misses some. Of approximately 60,000 clones listed, around 83% are singletons. The V end was cut by 5 bases, the J end by 4 bases, with 17 bases between. Germline V gene data show CDR1 as MNHNS and CDR2 as SASEGT. The CDR3 loop spans 15 amino acids. This chain joins TRBV6-1 and TRBJ1-2; D perhaps matches TRBD1 (6 bases). The sequencing used CD4+ or CD8+ T cells sorted from blood, collected in a trial of the OX40 agonist ivuxolimab. This TCR derives from an adult with an advanced solid tumor such as melanoma, head and neck, liver or kidney cancer. The CDR3 here is CASSQGTTNSYGYTF. CDR3 nucleotide sequence: TGTGCCAGCAGTCAAGGGACAACAAACAGCTATGGCTACACCTTC.